A single sample is the source of the 24 T cell receptor beta chains below, sequenced in a study of shared clonotypes between healthy human individuals. Measured with immunoSEQ multiplex PCR; TCRdb has only the in-frame clones, and not every one. The sample includes some 2.4 million clones, more than 85% of them seen just once. Material for sequencing was naive CD4+ T cells from PBMCs. Subset in this sample: CD45RA+ positively selected. The receptors were sampled from a man aged 18 to 30 in good health. Some clones in this sample may be carry-over from other donors' samples.

About this clone: This sample includes further DNA sequences coding for the same CDR3. This chain links TRBV2 with TRBJ2-7, with D unclear. The CDR3 is 11 residues long. V was pared by 2 bases and J by 4 bases, with 3 bases between. Germline CDR1 reads SNHLY; CDR2 reads FYNNEI. In DNA, the CDR3 is TGTGCCAGCAGTGAAACTTACGAGCAGTACTTC. Residues: CASSETYEQYF.

Worth noting for this clone: Within the sample, other DNA sequences also encode this same CDR3. The CDR3 DNA sequence: TGCGCCAGCAGCCCGGGGGGCACCGGGGAGCTGTTTTTT. It translates to CASSPGGTGELFF. The V gene is TRBV5-1, the J gene TRBJ2-2, with 7 nucleotides matching TRBD2. Germline V gene sequence: CDR1 SGHRS, CDR2 YFSETQ. Losses at the gene ends were 4 bases for V and 4 bases for J; bases not matched to a gene: 1. The CDR3 runs to 13 residues.

This clone was counted between two and nine times. This CDR3 is also generated by other DNA sequences in the sample. The CDR3: CASSLGTVNTEAFF. CDR3 nucleotide sequence: TGTGCCAGCTCACTCGGGACAGTGAACACTGAAGCTTTCTTT. V usage is TRBV18 and J usage is TRBJ1-1; TRBD1 agrees at 7 bases. The germline V gene has CDR1 KGHSH and CDR2 LQKENI. The J segment lost 0 bases and the V segment lost 4 bases, leaving 2 bases of the junction unmatched. CDR3 length: 14 residues. The whole variable domain, filled in from reference TRBV18 and TRBJ1-1, reads NAGVMQNPRHLVRRRGQEARLRCSPMKGHSHVYWYRQLPEEGLKFMVYLQKENIIDESGMPKERFSAEFPKEGPSILRIQQVVRGDSAAYFCASSLGTVNTEAFFGQGTRLTVV.

About this clone: This CDR3 is also generated by other DNA sequences in the sample. The chain employs TRBV5-1 and TRBJ1-1; D gene unclear. CDR3 length: 13 residues. Germline V gene lookup returns CDR1 SGHRS and CDR2 YFSETQ. Trimming took 2 bases from V and 2 from J, leaving 7 bases between them. This CDR3 is CASSFPGNTEAFF. DNA of the CDR3: TGCGCCAGCAGCTTTCCGGGTAACACTGAAGCTTTCTTT.

The chain links TRBV28 to TRBJ2-2; 9 bases map to TRBD1. Per the germline V gene, CDR1 is MDHEN and CDR2 is SYDVKM. The trim removed 0 bases at V and 4 bases at J, leaving 9 bases unmatched. There are 18 residues in the CDR3. The CDR3 here is CASSLWPGDREFTGELFF. CDR3 nucleotide sequence: TGTGCCAGCAGTTTATGGCCCGGGGACAGGGAATTCACCGGGGAGCTGTTTTTT. Together with reference TRBV28 and TRBJ2-2, the CDR3 gives the full variable domain: DVKVTQSSRYLVKRTGEKVFLECVQDMDHENMFWYRQDPGLGLRLIYFSYDVKMKEKGDIPEGYSVSREKKERFSLILESASTNQTSMYLCASSLWPGDREFTGELFFGEGSRLTVL.

The genes are TRBV11-3 and TRBJ2-7; no definite D call. Germline assignment: CDR1 SGHNT and CDR2 YENEEA. The CDR3 totals 12 residues. V lost 5 bases and J 1 base, leaving 6 bases between the germline ends. The CDR3 spells CASSTESYEQYF. For the CDR3, the DNA is TGTGCCAGCAGCACAGAATCCTACGAGCAGTACTTC.

This chain links TRBV18 with TRBJ1-4; no clear D gene. The CDR3 is 13 amino acids. CDR1 is KGHSH and CDR2 is LQKENI in the germline V gene. V lost 5 bases to trimming and J lost 5 bases, with 9 bases between them. CDR3 in DNA: TGTGCCAGCTCATTCACCTTAAATGAAAAACTGTTTTTT. Translation: CASSFTLNEKLFF. Looking up the rest from reference TRBV18 and TRBJ1-4 gives the full variable domain: NAGVMQNPRHLVRRRGQEARLRCSPMKGHSHVYWYRQLPEEGLKFMVYLQKENIIDESGMPKERFSAEFPKEGPSILRIQQVVRGDSAAYFCASSFTLNEKLFFGSGTQLSVL.

The chain is built from TRBV15 and TRBJ2-3; TRBD2 is a possible D gene (6 bases). Trimming shortened V by 3 bases and J by 1 base, and 11 bases separated the two germline ends. The CDR3 has 15 residues. CDR1 and CDR2 (germline): LNHNV, YYDKDF (reference sequence). CDR3 coding DNA: TGTGCCACCAGCAGGGGAGGCTGGGGCACAGATACGCAGTATTTT. Its translation is CATSRGGWGTDTQYF.

This clone occurred many times. The chain combines TRBV28 with TRBJ1-2; a weak D match, TRBD1 (5 bases). Trimming took off 3 bases at V and 4 bases at J, with 12 bases between the two ends. The germline V gene encodes CDR1 MDHEN and CDR2 SYDVKM. The length of the CDR3 is 14 residues. For the CDR3, the DNA is TGTGCCAGCAGTTTGTTGGGGGGGACCTATGGCTACACCTTC. Its protein is CASSLLGGTYGYTF.

V gene TRBV7-2 combines with J gene TRBJ2-5; 9 nucleotides line up with TRBD2. Germline V gene lookup returns CDR1 SGHTA and CDR2 FQGNSA. After removal of 4 bases from V and 2 bases from J, the junction contained 11 bases not matched to a gene. CDR3 length: 17 amino acids. CDR3 sequence reads: CASSSQGRGRDQETQYF. In nucleotides, the CDR3 is TGTGCCAGCAGCTCCCAGGGGCGCGGGAGGGATCAAGAGACCCAGTACTTC. Looking up the rest from reference TRBV7-2 and TRBJ2-5 gives the full variable domain: GAGVSQSPSNKVTEKGKDVELRCDPISGHTALYWYRQSLGQGLEFLIYFQGNSAPDKSGLPSDRFSAERTGGSVSTLTIQRTQQEDSAVYLCASSSQGRGRDQETQYFGPGTRLLVL.

The chain combines TRBV28 with TRBJ2-7; 7 positions agree with TRBD1. Trimming at V came to 6 bases and at J to 0 bases, leaving 8 bases not matched to a gene. Germline CDR1 and CDR2: MDHEN and SYDVKM. The CDR3 runs to 15 residues. CDR3 protein: CASSQGTAASYEQYF. DNA of the CDR3: TGTGCCAGCAGCCAAGGGACAGCGGCCTCCTACGAGCAGTACTTC.

The gene calls are TRBV15 and TRBJ2-5, with 9 bases fitting TRBD1. CDR1 is LNHNV and CDR2 is YYDKDF in the germline V gene (reference sequence). The CDR3 consists of 15 residues. Trimming took 2 bases from V and 1 from J; bases not matched to a gene: 2. CDR3 loop: CATSRKTGGQETQYF. CDR3 sequence (DNA): TGTGCCACCAGCAGAAAGACAGGGGGCCAAGAGACCCAGTACTTC.

The chain recombines TRBV28 with TRBJ2-1; no firm D call. V shed 7 bases and J shed 4 bases, with 5 bases lying between them. This CDR3 contains 11 residues. CDR1 MDHEN and CDR2 SYDVKM come from the germline V gene. CDR3 sequence reads: CASILYNEQFF. CDR3 coding DNA: TGTGCCAGCATCCTTTACAATGAGCAGTTCTTC. Full variable domain (missing parts from reference TRBV28 and TRBJ2-1): DVKVTQSSRYLVKRTGEKVFLECVQDMDHENMFWYRQDPGLGLRLIYFSYDVKMKEKGDIPEGYSVSREKKERFSLILESASTNQTSMYLCASILYNEQFFGPGTRLTVL.

The rearrangement links TRBV4-3 to TRBJ2-5; tentatively, D is TRBD2 (6 bases). The CDR3 sequence is 18 residues long. V shed 0 bases and J shed 5 bases, with 22 bases lying between them. CDR1 and CDR2 (germline): LGHNA, YSLEER. The CDR3, as DNA: TGCGCCAGCAGCCAAGATTTCCGAGCGATCGGGGGACGGGAGACCCAGTACTTC. It specifies CASSQDFRAIGGRETQYF.

The chain uses TRBV6-5 and TRBJ2-3, with D perhaps assigned TRBD1 or TRBD2 (5 bases each). Germline CDR1 and CDR2: MNHEY and SVGAGI. The length of the CDR3 is 15 residues. Trimming took 2 bases from V and 0 from J, leaving 9 bases between them. The chain's CDR3 is CASSYGRDSTDTQYF. The CDR3 nucleotides read TGTGCCAGCAGTTACGGCCGGGACAGCACAGATACGCAGTATTTT.

V is TRBV7-9 and J is TRBJ2-1; D is perhaps TRBD2 (6 bases). V was clipped by 4 bases and J by 8 bases, with 15 bases between them. Germline V gene data show CDR1 as SEHNR and CDR2 as FQNEAQ (reference sequence). The CDR3 contains 14 residues. CDR3 sequence reads: CASSSMGGKDEQFF. The CDR3 DNA is TGTGCCAGCAGCTCGATGGGGGGTAAGGATGAGCAGTTCTTC.

For this clone: This specimen includes other DNA sequences encoding the same CDR3. This chain links TRBV20-1 with TRBJ1-2, with D possibly being TRBD1 (5 bases). The CDR3 covers 11 residues. Germline loops: CDR1 DFQATT, CDR2 SNEGSKA (reference sequence). Trimming left V 6 bases short and J 8 bases short, with 13 bases between. The DNA for the CDR3 is TGCAGTGCCCGAACAGGTACGGGCTACACCTTC. Its protein product is CSARTGTGYTF.

This chain links TRBV5-1 with TRBJ2-5; 9 bases agree with TRBD2. CDR1 is SGHRS, CDR2 YFSETQ, per germline. V shed 5 bases, J shed 5 bases, and the junction held 7 bases outside the gene matches. The CDR3 has 14 residues. CDR3 sequence reads: CASSRGRAAETQYF. Here the CDR3 DNA reads TGCGCCAGCAGTCGCGGGAGGGCAGCGGAGACCCAGTACTTC.

This clone came up once. This chain connects TRBV25-1 to TRBJ2-5; D remains unclear. This CDR3 is 16 amino acids long. The germline V gene encodes CDR1 MGHDK and CDR2 SYGVNS. The ends were cut back, 2 bases at V and 1 base at J, with 14 bases in the middle. CDR3 sequence: CASSEPRVLGQETQYF. CDR3 in DNA: TGTGCCAGCAGTGAACCCCGGGTCCTAGGCCAAGAGACCCAGTACTTC.

The rearrangement joins TRBV6-6 to TRBJ1-3; 8 nucleotides match TRBD1. Per the germline V gene, CDR1 is MNHNY and CDR2 is SVGAGI (reference sequence). CDR3 length equals 16 residues. V was pared by 4 bases and J by 7 bases, with 12 bases of the junction left unmatched. CDR3 in DNA: TGTGCCAGCAGTTCCGGACAGGGCAGTGGAACGAACACCATATATTTT. Residues: CASSSGQGSGTNTIYF.

The J gene is TRBJ1-2, the V gene TRBV18; 10 nucleotides agree with TRBD1. CDR3 length equals 15 residues. The V gene end was trimmed by 3 bases and the J gene end by 3 bases; junction bases not matched to a gene: 4. CDR1 is KGHSH and CDR2 is LQKENI in the germline V gene. The CDR3 DNA is TGTGCCAGCTCACCTGGCGGGACAGGGGACTATGGCTACACCTTC. Translated, it gives CASSPGGTGDYGYTF.

The chain carries TRBV4-2 and TRBJ1-5; D is unclear. This CDR3 has 15 amino acids. The germline gives CDR1 LGHNA, CDR2 YNFKEQ. Trimming removed 2 bases from V and 4 bases from J, with 12 bases in between. The CDR3 coding sequence is TGTGCCAGCAGCCAATCGGCAGTCAGGAATCAGCCCCAGCATTTT. Translated: CASSQSAVRNQPQHF.

The chain joins TRBV5-1 to TRBJ2-5; D possibly corresponds to TRBD2 (6 bases). The ends were cut back, 1 base at V and 2 bases at J, with 15 bases in the middle. Germline lookup yields CDR1 SGHRS and CDR2 YFSETQ. This CDR3 comprises 16 residues. The CDR3 DNA sequence: TGCGCCAGCAGCTTGTCGGGTTCTGGGGGGCAAGAGACCCAGTACTTC. Translation: CASSLSGSGGQETQYF.

The rearrangement links TRBV19 to TRBJ1-1, with TRBD1 as a possible D gene (6 bases). Per germline, CDR1 LNHDA and CDR2 SQIVND (reference sequence). This CDR3 region has 14 residues. The ends were cut back, 6 bases at V and 6 bases at J, with 17 bases in the middle. Here the CDR3 reads CASSTGGFRSEAFF. The CDR3 nucleotides are TGTGCCAGTAGCACGGGGGGCTTTCGGTCTGAAGCTTTCTTT.